The next 30 T cell receptor beta chains were all read from a single sample in a study of breast tumors, draining lymph nodes, adjacent tissues. Breast cancer patients provided tissue from their axillary draining lymph nodes. TCRdb ran MiXCR on the multiplex PCR reads and lists one entry per CDR3 protein. The repertoire holds about 130,000 distinct CDR3 sequences, with just under 20% as singletons. Sequencing was performed on axillary lymph node tissue. Source of these receptors: a female donor with breast cancer. Some clones in this sample may be carry-over from other donors' samples.

This chain links TRBV19 with TRBJ1-5; D perhaps matches TRBD1 (5 bases). The germline gives CDR1 LNHDA, CDR2 SQIVND (reference sequence). The V end lost 7 bases, the J end lost 7 bases, and 17 bases lay between the germline ends. CDR3 length equals 14 residues. The CDR3 sequence is CASTPRGLSQPQHF. CDR3 bases: TGTGCCAGTACCCCGCGGGGGTTGAGCCAGCCCCAGCATTTT.

V and J are TRBV28 and TRBJ1-5; 7 nucleotides agree with TRBD1. Germline CDR1 is MDHEN and CDR2 is SYDVKM. This CDR3 has 14 residues. V lost 5 bases to trimming and J lost 3 bases; unmatched junction nucleotides: 4. CDR3 region: CASSLGQINQPQHF. Written as DNA, the CDR3 is TGTGCCAGCAGTCTGGGACAGATCAATCAGCCCCAGCATTTT.

Worth noting for this clonotype: The junction departs from germline at one end; a sequencing error may be responsible. The J gene is TRBJ2-1, the V gene TRBV18; 8 bases are shared with TRBD1. The germline gives CDR1 KGHSH, CDR2 LQKENI. This CDR3 comprises 16 residues. The CDR3 loop is CASSRTGIGYGNEPFF. In DNA, the CDR3 is TGTGCCAGCTCACGGACAGGGATAGGGTACGGCAATGAGCCGTTCTTC.

This clonotype was seen ten or more times. The rearrangement links TRBV5-4 to TRBJ1-5; no clear D. The CDR3 spans 13 residues. CDR1 is SGHNT and CDR2 is YYREEE in the germline V gene (reference sequence). Trimming took off 4 bases at V and 9 bases at J, with 14 bases between the two ends. The CDR3 spells CASSHRGVGPQHF. The CDR3 DNA reads TGTGCCAGCAGCCATCGCGGGGTAGGGCCCCAGCATTTT.

Worth noting for this clonotype: A read error may explain this, as a much larger clone is one base away. Here the CDR3 reads CASSRRGGAEQFF. The CDR3, as DNA: TGTGCCAGCAGCCGAAGGGGGGGGGCTGAGCAGTTCTTC. The gene calls are TRBV7-9 and TRBJ2-1; D is possibly TRBD2 (7 bases). V shed 5 bases and J shed 9 bases, with 14 bases lying between them. Germline CDR1 and CDR2: SEHNR and FQNEAQ (reference sequence). This CDR3 has 13 amino acids.

At least ten counts were recorded for this clonotype. The gene calls are TRBV7-8 and TRBJ2-7; D ambiguous. From germline, CDR1 is SGHVS and CDR2 FQNEAQ. The CDR3 totals 11 residues. Trimming pared 5 bases from V and 6 bases from J, leaving 8 bases between. CDR3 sequence reads: CASSPILEQYF. CDR3 DNA sequence: TGTGCCAGCAGCCCTATACTCGAGCAGTACTTC.

The sample holds many counts of this clonotype. The chain combines TRBV5-6 with TRBJ2-7, with TRBD2 matching over 8 bases. The germline CDR1 and CDR2 sequences are SGHDT and YYEEEE. The CDR3 sequence is 15 residues long. Trimming took 5 bases from V and 7 from J; bases not matched to a gene: 14. The CDR3 protein is CASSPIGGVRKEQYF. The CDR3 DNA reads TGTGCCAGCAGTCCGATCGGGGGGGTTCGGAAGGAGCAGTACTTC.

Regarding this clonotype: A single base separates this from a much larger clone, so it may be a read error. The rearrangement links TRBV19 to TRBJ1-4, with D perhaps TRBD1 (6 bases). The CDR3 consists of 16 residues. V lost 6 bases, J lost 1 base, and 15 bases lay in between. Germline CDR1 and CDR2: LNHDA and SQIVND (reference sequence). This CDR3 is CASSPGVRVTNEKLFF. The CDR3 DNA is TGTGCCAGTAGCCCAGGGGTTAGGGTAACTAATGAAAAACTGTTTTTT.

Many counts were recorded for this clonotype. CDR3 amino acids: CASSPEPTAFNSPLHF. For the CDR3, the DNA is TGTGCCAGCAGCCCCGAGCCGACAGCTTTTAATTCACCCCTCCACTTT. V and J are TRBV9 and TRBJ1-6; D is perhaps TRBD1 (5 bases). CDR1 is SGDLS, CDR2 YYNGEE, per germline. This CDR3 contains 16 residues. V was trimmed by 4 bases and J by 6 bases, leaving 17 bases between them.

This clonotype was recorded at least ten times. This sequence joins TRBV6-5 and TRBJ2-7; weak D call: TRBD2 (5 bases). From germline, CDR1 is MNHEY and CDR2 SVGAGI. Trimming shortened V by 5 bases and J by 1 base, and 9 bases separated the two germline ends. This CDR3 has 13 residues. The CDR3 DNA reads as TGTGCCAGCAGTGACCCGGGGTCCTACGAGCAGTACTTC. Translated: CASSDPGSYEQYF.

This clonotype showed up many times. CDR3 nucleotides: TGTGCCATCAGTGAGTCGGGAGGGGCTCAAGGAGGCTACACCTTC. Its translation is CAISESGGAQGGYTF. The chain uses TRBV10-3 and TRBJ1-2; D is possibly TRBD1 (5 bases). Per germline, CDR1 ENHRY and CDR2 SYGVKD. Trimming took off 0 bases at V and 8 bases at J, with 16 bases between the two ends. The CDR3 contains 15 residues.

Comments on this clonotype: An end of the junction differs from the germline gene, which may be a read error. V gene TRBV3-1 combines with J gene TRBJ2-3, with 7 bases matching TRBD2. The CDR3 is 13 residues long. From germline, CDR1 is LGHDT and CDR2 YNNKEL (reference sequence). This CDR3 is CASSPTSTGTQYF. The CDR3 DNA is TGTGCCAGCAGCCCGACTAGCACAGGTACGCAGTATTTT.

In its sample, this clonotype was seen many times. The chain couples TRBV2 to TRBJ2-5; D perhaps matches TRBD1 (5 bases). Deletions cut 4 bases from V and 4 bases from J, with 10 bases between. Looked up from germline, CDR1 is SNHLY and CDR2 is FYNNEI. The CDR3 spans 13 residues. The CDR3 coding sequence is TGTGCCAGCAGTGTTGGCAGGGCAGAGACCCAGTACTTC. This gives the protein CASSVGRAETQYF.

At least ten counts were recorded for this clonotype. The rearrangement joins TRBV4-1 to TRBJ2-3; TRBD2 matches 7 bases. From germline, CDR1 is MGHRA and CDR2 YSYEKL. The CDR3 covers 15 residues. V was pared by 5 bases and J by 3 bases, with 8 bases of the junction left unmatched. The CDR3 DNA sequence: TGCGCCAGCAGCTCGCGGGGGACGGGTACAGATACGCAGTATTTT. It translates to CASSSRGTGTDTQYF.

There are many counts of this clonotype. The chain employs TRBV18 and TRBJ2-7; 7 bases line up with TRBD2. V shed 2 bases, J shed 6 bases, and the junction held 13 bases outside the gene matches. This CDR3 contains 16 residues. Germline lookup yields CDR1 KGHSH and CDR2 LQKENI. The CDR3 region has the DNA TGTGCCAGCTCACCAAGTCGCGGGGGAACAATGGGCGAGCAGTACTTC. Protein: CASSPSRGGTMGEQYF.

This clonotype was recorded a few times. CDR3 loop: CASSPYSDRGRDNEQFF. Written as DNA, the CDR3 is TGTGCCAGCAGCCCCTACTCGGACAGGGGGCGGGACAATGAGCAGTTCTTC. The chain joins TRBV3-1 to TRBJ2-1; TRBD1 matches 11 bases. The trim removed 4 bases at V and 5 bases at J, leaving 10 bases unmatched. The CDR3 length is 17 residues. Germline loops: CDR1 LGHDT, CDR2 YNNKEL (reference sequence).

J is TRBJ1-1 and V is TRBV7-3; perhaps TRBD1 as D (6 bases). The germline CDR1 and CDR2 sequences are SGHTA and FQGTGA. Deletions cut 5 bases from V and 5 bases from J, with 15 bases between. CDR3 length: 14 residues. CDR3 sequence reads: CASSLIVGATEAFF. For the CDR3, the DNA is TGTGCCAGCAGCCTGATTGTGGGGGCGACTGAAGCTTTCTTT.

Concerning this clonotype: This may come from a read error, since a much larger clone is one base off. This rearrangement joins TRBV10-3 to TRBJ1-3, with a possible D match to TRBD1 (5 bases). The CDR3 length is 12 residues. Germline values: CDR1 ENHRY, CDR2 SYGVKD. The CDR3 DNA is TGTGCCATCAGGGGGCAAGGAAGCACCATATATTTT. Translated: CAIRGQGSTIYF.

This clonotype appeared many times. In DNA, the CDR3 is TGCGCCAGCAGCTTAGAGGAGGCAGATACGCAGTATTTT. This sequence encodes CASSLEEADTQYF. V and J are TRBV5-1 and TRBJ2-3; perhaps TRBD2 as D (5 bases). Per the germline V gene, CDR1 is SGHRS and CDR2 is YFSETQ. Trimming removed 2 bases at V and 4 bases at J, with 8 bases between. The CDR3 length is 13 residues.

CDR3 sequence (DNA): TGTGCCAGCAGCCCACAGGGGCGTGCAACTAATGAAAAACTGTTTTTT. This encodes CASSPQGRATNEKLFF. The V gene is TRBV5-5, the J gene TRBJ1-4; 7 bases agree with TRBD1. There are 16 residues in the CDR3. Trimming cost V 4 bases and J 0 bases; bases outside gene matches: 6. Per germline, CDR1 SGHKS and CDR2 YYEKEE (reference sequence). The complete variable domain, with remaining parts taken from reference TRBV5-5 and TRBJ1-4, reads DAGVTQSPTHLIKTRGQQVTLRCSPISGHKSVSWYQQVLGQGPQFIFQYYEKEERGRGNFPDRFSARQFPNYSSELNVNALLLGDSALYLCASSPQGRATNEKLFFGSGTQLSVL.

Of note for this clonotype: Possible read error: a much larger clone is one base away. As the CDR3 is not closed by the conserved phenylalanine or tryptophan, this likely results from a read error. The chain recombines TRBV5-1 with TRBJ2-6; D ambiguous. Trimming left V 4 bases short and J 3 bases short, with 11 bases between. This CDR3 has 15 amino acids. Germline V CDR1 and CDR2: SGHRS, YFSETQ. The CDR3 nucleotides read TGCGCCAGCAGCCGAGCGCCTGGTGGGGCCAACGTCCTGACTCTC. This codes for CASSRAPGGANVLTL.

To note about this clonotype: A read error may explain this, as a much larger clone is one base away. V and J are TRBV27 and TRBJ2-7; no clear D. Germline lookup yields CDR1 MNHEY and CDR2 SMNVEV (reference sequence). With 2 bases removed from V and 4 bases from J, the gap between germline ends came to 9 bases. The CDR3 is made up of 13 amino acids. In DNA, the CDR3 is TGTGCCAGCAGTTTACATTCTGCGTACGAGCAGTACTTC. This encodes CASSLHSAYEQYF.

This clonotype showed up just a few times. The chain employs TRBV28 and TRBJ2-7; D might be TRBD2 (5 bases). Germline V lookup: CDR1 MDHEN, CDR2 SYDVKM. V was clipped by 4 bases and J by 3 bases, with 10 bases between them. The length of the CDR3 is 13 residues. The CDR3: CASSSGNVYEQYF. The CDR3 DNA follows: TGTGCCAGCAGTTCGGGGAATGTCTACGAGCAGTACTTC.

CDR3 DNA sequence: TGCGCCAGCAGCCAAGTTCCCCAGGGGAGCCAGCCCCAGCATTTT. This codes for CASSQVPQGSQPQHF. The V and J genes are TRBV4-1 and TRBJ1-5, with D possibly TRBD1 on 6 matching bases. The ends were cut back, 1 base at V and 7 bases at J, with 14 bases in the middle. The CDR3 is 15 residues long. Germline assignment: CDR1 MGHRA and CDR2 YSYEKL.

This clonotype was found many times. V and J are TRBV6-5 and TRBJ1-2; D might be TRBD1 (6 bases). Per germline, CDR1 MNHEY and CDR2 SVGAGI. V was trimmed by 0 bases and J by 6 bases, leaving 11 bases between them. The CDR3 is 14 amino acids. DNA of the CDR3: TGTGCCAGCAGTTACTCCAGCGGGGGCAATGGCTACACCTTC. It specifies CASSYSSGGNGYTF.

This clonotype has a count of ten or more. V usage is TRBV20-1 and J usage is TRBJ2-7; tentatively, D is TRBD2 (5 bases). The V gene's germline CDR1 is DFQATT and CDR2 SNEGSKA (reference sequence). This CDR3 has 15 amino acids. The ends were cut back, 0 bases at V and 0 bases at J, with 12 bases in the middle. DNA of the CDR3: TGCAGTGCTAGAGATGACGAGCGGATCTCCTACGAGCAGTACTTC. Translated: CSARDDERISYEQYF.

This clonotype was counted ten times or more. The V gene is TRBV3-1, the J gene TRBJ2-1; 14 nucleotides match TRBD2. CDR1 is LGHDT, CDR2 YNNKEL, per germline (reference sequence). The CDR3 totals 17 residues. V was pared by 6 bases and J by 4 bases, with 8 bases of the junction left unmatched. CDR3 nucleotide sequence: TGTGCCAGCAGGACCGGACTAGCGGGGGGCGGGTACAATGAGCAGTTCTTC. Amino acid sequence: CASRTGLAGGGYNEQFF.

This clonotype occurred many times. The chain links TRBV7-8 to TRBJ2-4, with 11 bases fitting TRBD1. The CDR3 is 14 residues long. Germline V gene lookup returns CDR1 SGHVS and CDR2 FQNEAQ. V was clipped by 8 bases and J by 6 bases; unmatched bases: 6. CDR3: CASATGTGGNIQYF. In nucleotides, the CDR3 is TGTGCCAGCGCAACCGGGACAGGGGGAAACATTCAGTACTTC.

The gene calls are TRBV6-1 and TRBJ1-4, with 9 bases lining up with TRBD1. With V trimmed by 5 bases and J by 8 bases, 9 bases remained unmatched. The length of the CDR3 is 15 residues. Germline V gene sequence: CDR1 MNHNS, CDR2 SASEGT. CDR3 sequence reads: CASSPKTGGEEKLFF. The CDR3 nucleotides read TGTGCCAGCAGTCCAAAGACAGGGGGGGAGGAAAAACTGTTTTTT.

About this clonotype itself: This could be a read error, since a much larger clone is one nucleotide away. J is TRBJ2-2 and V is TRBV29-1, with TRBD2 identical over 8 bases. Germline values: CDR1 SQVTM, CDR2 ANQGSEA. V shed 7 bases and J 6 bases; nucleotides not matched to a gene: 10. This CDR3 region has 14 residues. As DNA, the CDR3 is TGCAGCGCCGGTGCGGGGGGCGACGCCGGGGAGCTGTTTTTT. Encoded protein: CSAGAGGDAGELFF.